Presented here are 26 T cell receptor beta chains from one specimen sequenced in a study of blood T cells in healthy people across ages. Primed by a sample-barcoded 5' primer and a J-beta primer mix, a second PCR proceeded for 7 to 11 cycles. TCRdb re-called the 5' RACE reads through MiXCR, storing one row per CDR3 protein. The profile shows approximately 1.5 million distinct CDR3 sequences, approximately 32% of them singletons. The sequenced sample was blood. These receptor sequences come from a woman aged 30 to 39 in good health.

As to this clonotype: Given a much more abundant clone one base away, this may be a read error. The rearrangement links TRBV7-2 to TRBJ2-7; TRBD2 might be the D (6 bases). This CDR3 comprises 13 residues. Germline V gene data show CDR1 as SGHTA and CDR2 as FQGNSA. V lost 8 bases and J 4 bases, leaving 15 bases between the germline ends. The CDR3 loop is CASVSDRGYEQYF. CDR3 coding DNA: TGTGCCAGCGTGAGTGACCGGGGGTACGAGCAGTACTTC.

This clonotype was counted a few times. V and J are TRBV7-6 and TRBJ2-3; 10 bases line up with TRBD2. After removal of 3 bases from V and 4 bases from J, the junction contained 13 bases not matched to a gene. The germline CDR1 and CDR2 sequences are SGHVS and FNYEAQ. This CDR3 comprises 18 residues. The CDR3 reads CASSLGGPGLASADTQYF. The DNA of the CDR3 is TGTGCCAGCAGCTTGGGGGGACCGGGACTAGCGTCAGCAGATACGCAGTATTTT.

CDR3 nucleotides: TGTGCCAGCCGTTTGCAGGGTGACGACGAGCAGTACTTC. It is translated as CASRLQGDDEQYF. This chain links TRBV6-1 with TRBJ2-7; D is perhaps TRBD1 (5 bases). V was trimmed by 8 bases and J by 5 bases, leaving 16 bases between them. The CDR3 loop spans 13 amino acids. Germline assignment: CDR1 MNHNS and CDR2 SASEGT.

This clonotype occurred a few times. The CDR3 is CASSPGTKQQETQYF. The CDR3 region has the DNA TGTGCCAGCAGCCCTGGGACAAAGCAACAAGAGACCCAGTACTTC. The chain links TRBV7-7 to TRBJ2-5; possibly TRBD1 for D (6 bases). This CDR3 comprises 15 residues. Germline V gives CDR1 SSHAT, CDR2 FNYEAQ (reference sequence). Deletions cut 5 bases from V and 2 bases from J, with 15 bases between. Combining the CDR3 with reference TRBV7-7 and TRBJ2-5 gives the whole variable domain GAGVSQSPRYKVTKRGQDVTLRCDPISSHATLYWYQQALGQGPEFLTYFNYEAQPDKSGLPSDRFSAERPEGSISTLTIQRTEQRDSAMYRCASSPGTKQQETQYFGPGTRLLVL.

Worth noting for this clonotype: A much larger clone is a single base away; this may be a read error. The chain combines TRBV29-1 with TRBJ2-3; a weak D match, TRBD1 (6 bases). The germline V gene encodes CDR1 SQVTM and CDR2 ANQGSEA. The CDR3 has 16 amino acids. V lost 6 bases, J lost 0 bases, and 19 bases lay in between. CDR3 sequence (DNA): TGCAGCGTGGCCGGATGGAGGACAGCTAGCACAGATACGCAGTATTTT. Its protein is CSVAGWRTASTDTQYF.

The chain links TRBV15 to TRBJ2-1; D might be TRBD1 or TRBD2, each matching 6 bases. Trimming left V 6 bases short and J 7 bases short, with 13 bases between. Germline V lookup: CDR1 LNHNV, CDR2 YYDKDF (reference sequence). CDR3 length: 13 residues. CDR3 protein: CATSKKGGNEQFF. As DNA, the CDR3 is TGTGCCACCAGTAAGAAGGGGGGAAATGAGCAGTTCTTC.

The chain combines TRBV12-3 or TRBV12-4 with TRBJ2-3; the match to TRBD2 covers 12 bases. The junction had 9 bases not matched to a gene; V was cut back by 6 bases and J by 5 bases. The CDR3 is 16 amino acids. CDR3 protein: CASRDSSGGAVDTQYF. DNA of the CDR3: TGTGCCAGCAGGGACTCTAGCGGGGGGGCTGTAGATACGCAGTATTTT.

The chain is built from TRBV10-3 and TRBJ2-2, with TRBD2 matching over 10 bases. Trimming removed 9 bases from V and 1 base from J; junction bases left unmatched: 26. Germline V CDR1 and CDR2: ENHRY, SYGVKD. CDR3 size: 22 residues. CDR3 amino acids: CAIPSADRVSVAGGLNTGELFF. In DNA, the CDR3 is TGTGCCATACCCAGTGCGGACAGGGTGTCAGTAGCGGGGGGCCTGAACACCGGGGAGCTGTTTTTT.

This clonotype appeared a single time. The chain has TRBV6-1 and TRBJ1-1; the D is unclear. The CDR3 length is 15 residues. Germline V gene data show CDR1 as MNHNS and CDR2 as SASEGT. Trimming removed 7 bases at V and 0 bases at J, with 15 bases between. The CDR3 is CASKSDHSLNTEAFF. The DNA for the CDR3 is TGTGCCAGCAAGTCGGACCATTCATTGAACACTGAAGCTTTCTTT.

This clonotype has more than one count but fewer than ten. This sequence joins TRBV20-1 and TRBJ2-3, with a possible D match to TRBD1 (6 bases). Between the trimmed V and J ends, which lost 3 bases and 3 bases, there was a span of 25 bases. The germline gives CDR1 DFQATT, CDR2 SNEGSKA (reference sequence). This CDR3 has 18 residues. The CDR3 DNA sequence: TGCAGTGCTAGGACCAACCCTTTACAGGGTCCCCATACAGATACGCAGTATTTT. Translation: CSARTNPLQGPHTDTQYF.

The chain uses TRBV5-1 and TRBJ2-1, with 16 positions matching TRBD2. V trimming: 5 bases; J trimming: 7 bases; junction bases outside the gene matches: 3. The CDR3 runs to 15 residues. Germline CDR1 is SGHRS and CDR2 is YFSETQ. The CDR3 nucleotides are TGCGCCAGCAGGGAGGGACTAGCGGGAGGGAATGAGCAGTTCTTC. Its translation is CASREGLAGGNEQFF. Full variable domain (missing parts from reference TRBV5-1 and TRBJ2-1): KAGVTQTPRYLIKTRGQQVTLSCSPISGHRSVSWYQQTPGQGLQFLFEYFSETQRNKGNFPGRFSGRQFSNSRSEMNVSTLELGDSALYLCASREGLAGGNEQFFGPGTRLTVL.

This clonotype was counted only a few times. The V gene is TRBV5-1, the J gene TRBJ1-3; TRBD1 matches at 8 bases. With V trimmed by 3 bases and J by 0 bases, 8 bases remained unmatched. Germline CDR1 reads SGHRS; CDR2 reads YFSETQ. This CDR3 has 17 residues. The CDR3 is CASSSWTGPYSGNTIYF. The DNA of the CDR3 is TGCGCCAGCAGCTCTTGGACAGGGCCCTACTCTGGAAACACCATATATTTT.

This clonotype turned up a few times. V is TRBV13 and J is TRBJ2-1; D is unresolved. Trimming took 5 bases from V and 4 from J, leaving 21 bases between them. The CDR3 sequence is 17 residues long. In germline, CDR1 is PRHDT, CDR2 FYEKMQ (reference sequence). The CDR3 here is CASSAGVQIPLYNEQFF. The CDR3 DNA is TGTGCCAGCAGCGCTGGGGTACAGATCCCCCTTTACAATGAGCAGTTCTTC.

In its sample, this clonotype was seen a few times. The junction shows a germline mismatch at one end, possibly a read error. J is TRBJ2-3 and V is TRBV5-1, with D uncertain. Per germline, CDR1 SGHRS and CDR2 YFSETQ. The CDR3 has 14 amino acids. The CDR3 DNA reads TGTGCCAGCAGTTTAGGCGACCCCACAGATACGCAGTATTTT. Amino acids: CASSLGDPTDTQYF.

The chain joins TRBV7-9 to TRBJ2-7; 9 positions match TRBD1. Trimming at V came to 1 base and at J to 6 bases, leaving 7 bases not matched to a gene. Germline values: CDR1 SEHNR, CDR2 FQNEAQ (reference sequence). The CDR3 covers 15 residues. CDR3 in DNA: TGTGCCAGCAGCTTAGGAAGAACAGGGGGCGTCGAGCAGTACTTC. It encodes CASSLGRTGGVEQYF.

V and J are TRBV30 and TRBJ2-5; weak D call: TRBD2 (6 bases). Trimming pared 3 bases from V and 5 bases from J, leaving 28 bases between. In germline, CDR1 is GTSNPN, CDR2 SVGIG (reference sequence). The CDR3 totals 18 residues. CDR3 protein: CAWSSYVRTSWERETQYF. The CDR3 DNA reads as TGTGCCTGGAGCTCGTACGTGAGAACTAGCTGGGAAAGGGAGACCCAGTACTTC.

This clonotype has at least ten counts. The rearrangement links TRBV29-1 to TRBJ1-4; TRBD1 agrees at 8 bases. Losses at the gene ends were 3 bases for V and 4 bases for J; bases not matched to a gene: 1. The CDR3 covers 13 residues. Germline V gives CDR1 SQVTM, CDR2 ANQGSEA. CDR3 in DNA: TGCAGCGTTGAGGGACAGGTTAATGAAAAACTGTTTTTT. It specifies CSVEGQVNEKLFF. Full variable domain (rest looked up from reference TRBV29-1 and TRBJ1-4): SAVISQKPSRDICQRGTSLTIQCQVDSQVTMMFWYRQQPGQSLTLIATANQGSEATYESGFVIDKFPISRPNLTFSTLTVSNMSPEDSSIYLCSVEGQVNEKLFFGSGTQLSVL.

This clonotype was counted only a few times. The chain links TRBV10-3 to TRBJ2-7; 10 bases are shared with TRBD1. Germline V gene data show CDR1 as ENHRY and CDR2 as SYGVKD. CDR3 length: 14 amino acids. The J segment lost 2 bases and the V segment lost 6 bases, leaving 4 bases of the junction unmatched. The CDR3 region has the DNA TGTGCCATCAGGGGGACAGGGGTCGCCTACGAGCAGTACTTC. Translating it yields CAIRGTGVAYEQYF.

This clonotype was picked up a small number of times. The chain joins TRBV6-1 to TRBJ2-3; D is unresolved. V shed 3 bases and J shed 6 bases, with 16 bases lying between them. The germline CDR1 and CDR2 sequences are MNHNS and SASEGT. The CDR3 loop spans 15 amino acids. CDR3 nucleotide sequence: TGTGCCAGCAGTGAGTCGGTGGACCCCTGGGATACGCAGTATTTT. Translated, it gives CASSESVDPWDTQYF.

The CDR3 loop is CASSFQTGDTDTQYF. The CDR3 DNA reads as TGTGCCAGCAGTTTCCAGACGGGAGACACAGATACGCAGTATTTT. The chain combines TRBV28 with TRBJ2-3, with D possibly being TRBD2 (6 bases). Germline V lookup: CDR1 MDHEN, CDR2 SYDVKM. CDR3 size: 15 residues. V shed 3 bases and J shed 2 bases, with 12 bases lying between them. Together with reference TRBV28 and TRBJ2-3, the CDR3 gives the full variable domain: DVKVTQSSRYLVKRTGEKVFLECVQDMDHENMFWYRQDPGLGLRLIYFSYDVKMKEKGDIPEGYSVSREKKERFSLILESASTNQTSMYLCASSFQTGDTDTQYFGPGTRLTVL.

A single count supports this clonotype. This sequence joins TRBV7-9 and TRBJ2-7, with D possibly TRBD1 on 5 matching bases. Trimming pared 1 base from V and 3 bases from J, leaving 16 bases between. The CDR3 spans 16 residues. Germline V gene data show CDR1 as SEHNR and CDR2 as FQNEAQ (reference sequence). CDR3 coding DNA: TGTGCCAGCAGCTTAGGGGGCTATTCTCCTGACTACGAGCAGTACTTC. It translates to CASSLGGYSPDYEQYF.

This clonotype was counted between two and nine times. V gene TRBV28 combines with J gene TRBJ2-1, with 7 positions matching TRBD2. Per germline, CDR1 MDHEN and CDR2 SYDVKM. Losses at the gene ends were 6 bases for V and 4 bases for J; bases not matched to a gene: 9. This CDR3 comprises 15 residues. In DNA form, the CDR3 reads TGTGCCAGCAGCCCCTTGCGAGCGGGATACAATGAGCAGTTCTTC. Its protein product is CASSPLRAGYNEQFF.

This clonotype appeared many times. The chain carries TRBV29-1 and TRBJ1-2, with TRBD1 matching over 8 bases. The J segment lost 4 bases and the V segment lost 7 bases, leaving 8 bases of the junction unmatched. The CDR3 has 13 amino acids. CDR1 and CDR2 (germline): SQVTM, ANQGSEA. The CDR3 is CSAFGQGLYGYTF. The CDR3 DNA is TGCAGCGCTTTCGGACAGGGCCTCTATGGCTACACCTTC.

Many counts were recorded for this clonotype. The rearrangement joins TRBV12-3 or TRBV12-4 to TRBJ2-1; 13 bases fit TRBD2. The CDR3 totals 16 residues. Trimming at V came to 6 bases and at J to 8 bases, leaving 10 bases not matched to a gene. The CDR3 spells CASSRTSGGQRDEQFF. CDR3 in DNA: TGTGCCAGCAGCCGGACTAGCGGGGGACAACGCGATGAGCAGTTCTTC.

The CDR3 sequence is CSVDGWGAGEQFF. The CDR3 DNA reads as TGCAGCGTTGACGGGTGGGGGGCTGGTGAGCAGTTCTTC. This chain connects TRBV29-1 to TRBJ2-1, with D perhaps TRBD1 or TRBD2 (6 bases each). Germline-derived CDR1 and CDR2 are SQVTM and ANQGSEA. The ends were cut back, 3 bases at V and 9 bases at J, with 15 bases in the middle. CDR3 size: 13 residues.

V is TRBV27 and J is TRBJ2-3; TRBD2 agrees at 10 bases. The CDR3 sequence is 14 residues long. In germline, CDR1 is MNHEY, CDR2 SMNVEV (reference sequence). V lost 5 bases to trimming and J lost 6 bases; unmatched junction nucleotides: 5. The CDR3 protein is CASSKTTSGDTQYF. The CDR3 DNA is TGTGCCAGCAGTAAAACGACTAGCGGGGATACGCAGTATTTT.